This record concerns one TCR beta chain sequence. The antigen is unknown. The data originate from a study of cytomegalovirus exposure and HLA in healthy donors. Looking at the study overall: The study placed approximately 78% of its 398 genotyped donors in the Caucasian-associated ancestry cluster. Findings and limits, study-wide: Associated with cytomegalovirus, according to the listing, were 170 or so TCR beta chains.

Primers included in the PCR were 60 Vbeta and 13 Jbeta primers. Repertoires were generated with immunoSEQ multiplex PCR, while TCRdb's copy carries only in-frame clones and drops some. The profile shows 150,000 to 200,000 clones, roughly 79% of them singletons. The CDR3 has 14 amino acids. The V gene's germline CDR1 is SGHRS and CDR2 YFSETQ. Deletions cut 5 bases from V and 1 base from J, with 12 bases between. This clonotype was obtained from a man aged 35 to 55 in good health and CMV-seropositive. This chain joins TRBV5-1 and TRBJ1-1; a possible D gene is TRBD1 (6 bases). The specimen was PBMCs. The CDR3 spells CASRDGQPNTEAFF. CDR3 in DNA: TGCGCCAGCAGGGACGGACAGCCGAACACTGAAGCTTTCTTT.